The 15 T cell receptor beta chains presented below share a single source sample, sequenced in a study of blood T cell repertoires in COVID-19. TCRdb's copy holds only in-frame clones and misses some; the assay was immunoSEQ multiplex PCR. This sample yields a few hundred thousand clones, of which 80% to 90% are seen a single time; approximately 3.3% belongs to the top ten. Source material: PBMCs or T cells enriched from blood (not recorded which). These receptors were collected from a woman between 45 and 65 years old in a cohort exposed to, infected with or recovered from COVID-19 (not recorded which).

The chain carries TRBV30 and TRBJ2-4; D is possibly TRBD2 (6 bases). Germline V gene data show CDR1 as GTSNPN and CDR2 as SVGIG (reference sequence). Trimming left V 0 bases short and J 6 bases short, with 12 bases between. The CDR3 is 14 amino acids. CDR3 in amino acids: CAWSVRGSGNIQYF. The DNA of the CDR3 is TGTGCCTGGAGTGTGCGGGGAAGTGGAAACATTCAGTACTTC.

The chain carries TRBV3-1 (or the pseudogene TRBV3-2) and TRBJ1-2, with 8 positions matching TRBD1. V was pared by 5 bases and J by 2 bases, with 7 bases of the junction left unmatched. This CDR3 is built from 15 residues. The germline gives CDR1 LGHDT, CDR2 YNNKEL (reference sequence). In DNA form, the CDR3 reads TGTGCCAGCAGCTCTGGACAGGGATGGAACTATGGCTACACCTTC. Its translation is CASSSGQGWNYGYTF.

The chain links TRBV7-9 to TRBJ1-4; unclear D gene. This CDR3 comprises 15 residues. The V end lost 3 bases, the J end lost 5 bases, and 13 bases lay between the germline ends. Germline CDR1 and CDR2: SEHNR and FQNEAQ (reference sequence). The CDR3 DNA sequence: TGTGCCAGCAGCTTGCGTGGTGGAGAGAATGAAAAACTGTTTTTT. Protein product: CASSLRGGENEKLFF.

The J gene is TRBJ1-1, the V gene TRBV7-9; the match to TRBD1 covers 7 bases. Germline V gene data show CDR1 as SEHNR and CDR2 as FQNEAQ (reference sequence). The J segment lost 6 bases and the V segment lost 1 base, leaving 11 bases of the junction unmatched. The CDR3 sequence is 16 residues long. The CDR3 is CASSLGQTGKLAEAFF. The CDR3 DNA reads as TGTGCCAGCAGCTTAGGTCAGACAGGGAAACTCGCTGAAGCTTTCTTT.

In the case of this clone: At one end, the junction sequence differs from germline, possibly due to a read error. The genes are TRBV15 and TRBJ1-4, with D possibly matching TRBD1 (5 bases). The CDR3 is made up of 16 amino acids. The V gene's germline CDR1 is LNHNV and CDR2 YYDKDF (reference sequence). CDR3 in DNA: TGTGCCACCAGCGGAGAATCGACAGACTTAAATGAAAAACTGTTTTTT. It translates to CATSGESTDLNEKLFF.

The CDR3 sequence is CASSSDRGWDGYTF. The CDR3 nucleotides read TGTGCCAGCAGCTCGGACAGGGGGTGGGATGGCTACACCTTC. V usage is TRBV5-4 and J usage is TRBJ1-2, with 10 bases that match TRBD1. Per the germline V gene, CDR1 is SGHNT and CDR2 is YYREEE (reference sequence). The junction had 5 bases not matched to a gene; V was cut back by 3 bases and J by 6 bases. The CDR3 runs to 14 residues. Drawing the rest from reference TRBV5-4 and TRBJ1-2, the complete variable domain is ETGVTQSPTHLIKTRGQQVTLRCSSQSGHNTVSWYQQALGQGPQFIFQYYREEENGRGNFPPRFSGLQFPNYSSELNVNALELDDSALYLCASSSDRGWDGYTFGSGTRLTVV.

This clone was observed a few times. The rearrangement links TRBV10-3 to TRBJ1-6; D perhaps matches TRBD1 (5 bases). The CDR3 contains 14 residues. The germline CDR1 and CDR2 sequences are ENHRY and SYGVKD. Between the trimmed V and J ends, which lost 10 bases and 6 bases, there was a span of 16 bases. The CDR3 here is CATQLGQGNSPLHF. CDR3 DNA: TGTGCCACCCAGCTTGGGCAGGGTAATTCACCCCTCCACTTT.

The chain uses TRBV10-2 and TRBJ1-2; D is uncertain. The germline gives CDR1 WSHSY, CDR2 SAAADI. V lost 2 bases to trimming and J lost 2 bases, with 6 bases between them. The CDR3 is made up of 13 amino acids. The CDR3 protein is CASSEEANYGYTF. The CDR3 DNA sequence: TGCGCCAGCAGTGAGGAGGCGAACTATGGCTACACCTTC.

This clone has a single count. CDR3 protein: CASSLTGEDYGYTF. CDR3 DNA: TGCGCCAGCAGCTTAACAGGGGAAGACTATGGCTACACCTTC. This chain uses TRBV5-1 with TRBJ1-2; 7 bases agree with TRBD1. Germline CDR1 and CDR2: SGHRS and YFSETQ. Unmatched junction bases numbered 4, after V lost 2 bases and J lost 3 bases. CDR3 size: 14 residues. The full variable domain, in which reference TRBV5-1 and TRBJ1-2 provide the parts outside the CDR3, is KAGVTQTPRYLIKTRGQQVTLSCSPISGHRSVSWYQQTPGQGLQFLFEYFSETQRNKGNFPGRFSGRQFSNSRSEMNVSTLELGDSALYLCASSLTGEDYGYTFGSGTRLTVV.

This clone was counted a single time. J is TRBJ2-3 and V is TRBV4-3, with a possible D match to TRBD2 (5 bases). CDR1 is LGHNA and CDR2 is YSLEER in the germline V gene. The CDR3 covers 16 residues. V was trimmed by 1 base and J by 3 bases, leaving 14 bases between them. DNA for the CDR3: TGCGCCAGCAGCCAAGTACGACGATCGGGAACAGATACGCAGTATTTT. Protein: CASSQVRRSGTDTQYF.

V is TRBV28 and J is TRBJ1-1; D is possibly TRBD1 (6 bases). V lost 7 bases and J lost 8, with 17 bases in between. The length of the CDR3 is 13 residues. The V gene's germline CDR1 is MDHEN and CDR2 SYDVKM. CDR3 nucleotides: TGTGCCAGCACCCCTCCGGGGGGGCGAGAAGCTTTCTTT. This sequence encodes CASTPPGGREAFF.

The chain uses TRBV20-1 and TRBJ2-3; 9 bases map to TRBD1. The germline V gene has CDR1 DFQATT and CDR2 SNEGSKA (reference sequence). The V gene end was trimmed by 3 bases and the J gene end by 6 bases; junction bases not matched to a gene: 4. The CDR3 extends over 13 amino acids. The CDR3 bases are TGCAGTGCTAGTGTACAGGGGGCCGATACGCAGTATTTT. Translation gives CSASVQGADTQYF.

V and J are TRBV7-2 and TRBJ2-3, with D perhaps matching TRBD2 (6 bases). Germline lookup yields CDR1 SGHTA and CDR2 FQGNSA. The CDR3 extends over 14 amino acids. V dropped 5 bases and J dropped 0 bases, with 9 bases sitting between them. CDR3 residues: CASSPGTSTDTQYF. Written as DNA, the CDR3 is TGTGCCAGCAGCCCAGGGACTAGCACAGATACGCAGTATTTT.

The CDR3 protein is CASSEGRGARSNQPQHF. In DNA form, the CDR3 reads TGTGCCAGCAGTGAAGGCAGGGGGGCTCGTAGCAATCAGCCCCAGCATTTT. The rearrangement uses TRBV2 and TRBJ1-5, with 7 bases aligning to TRBD1. Germline CDR1 SNHLY, CDR2 FYNNEI. The ends lost 1 base at V and 0 bases at J; junction bases unmatched: 6. The CDR3 has 17 amino acids.

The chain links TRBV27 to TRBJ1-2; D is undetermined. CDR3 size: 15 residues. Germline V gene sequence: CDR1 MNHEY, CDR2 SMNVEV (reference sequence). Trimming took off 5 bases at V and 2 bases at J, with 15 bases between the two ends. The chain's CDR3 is CASSPNNLRNYGYTF. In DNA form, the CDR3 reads TGTGCCAGCAGTCCAAATAATCTTCGGAACTATGGCTACACCTTC.